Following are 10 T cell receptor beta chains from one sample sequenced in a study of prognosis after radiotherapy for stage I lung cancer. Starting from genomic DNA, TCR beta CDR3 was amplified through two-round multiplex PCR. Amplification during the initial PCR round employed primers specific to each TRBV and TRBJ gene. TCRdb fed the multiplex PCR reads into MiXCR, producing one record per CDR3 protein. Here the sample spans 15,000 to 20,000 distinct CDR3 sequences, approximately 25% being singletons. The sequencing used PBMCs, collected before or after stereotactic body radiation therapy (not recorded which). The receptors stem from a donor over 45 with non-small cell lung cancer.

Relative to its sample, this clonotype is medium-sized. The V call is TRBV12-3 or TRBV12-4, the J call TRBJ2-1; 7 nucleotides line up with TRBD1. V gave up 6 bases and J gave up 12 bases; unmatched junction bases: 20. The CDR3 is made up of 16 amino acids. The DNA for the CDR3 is TGTGCCAGCAGCACAATTGGTAGGGGGCGTTTTATTTGGCAGTTCTTC. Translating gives CASSTIGRGRFIWQFF.

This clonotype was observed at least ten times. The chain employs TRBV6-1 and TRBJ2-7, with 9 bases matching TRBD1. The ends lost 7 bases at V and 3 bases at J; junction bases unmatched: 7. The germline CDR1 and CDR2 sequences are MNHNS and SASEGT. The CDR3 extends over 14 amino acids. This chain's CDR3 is CASTTRQGVYEQYF. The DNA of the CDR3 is TGTGCCAGCACCACAAGACAGGGGGTCTACGAGCAGTACTTC.

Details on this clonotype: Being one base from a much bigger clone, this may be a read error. The CDR3 coding sequence is TGTGCCAGCAGCAAAAGGACAGCAATCCAAGAGAACCAGTACTTC. Its protein is CASSKRTAIQENQYF. J is TRBJ2-5 and V is TRBV7-2, with a tentative D call TRBD1 (6 bases). The CDR3 sequence is 15 residues long. Germline-derived CDR1 and CDR2 are SGHTA and FQGNSA. Full variable domain (rest looked up from reference TRBV7-2 and TRBJ2-5): GAGVSQSPSNKVTEKGKDVELRCDPISGHTALYWYRQSLGQGLEFLIYFQGNSAPDKSGLPSDRFSAERTGGSVSTLTIQRTQQEDSAVYLCASSKRTAIQENQYFGPGTRLLVL.

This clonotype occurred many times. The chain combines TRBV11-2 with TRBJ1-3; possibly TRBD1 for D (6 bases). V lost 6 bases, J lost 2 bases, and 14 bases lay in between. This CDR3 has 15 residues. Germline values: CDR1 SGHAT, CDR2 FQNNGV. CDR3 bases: TGTGCCAGCAGGAGGACAGCTGGCGCTGGAAACACCATATATTTT. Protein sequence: CASRRTAGAGNTIYF. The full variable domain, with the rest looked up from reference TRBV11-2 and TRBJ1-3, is EAGVAQSPRYKIIEKRQSVAFWCNPISGHATLYWYQQILGQGPKLLIQFQNNGVVDDSQLPKDRFSAERLKGVDSTLKIQPAKLEDSAVYLCASRRTAGAGNTIYFGEGSWLTVV.

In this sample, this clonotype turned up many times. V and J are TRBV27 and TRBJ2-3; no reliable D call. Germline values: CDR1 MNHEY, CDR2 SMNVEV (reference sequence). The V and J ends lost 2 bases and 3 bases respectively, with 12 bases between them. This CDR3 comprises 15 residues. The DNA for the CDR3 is TGTGCCAGCAGTTTAATGCTAGATGAGACAGATACGCAGTATTTT. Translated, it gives CASSLMLDETDTQYF.

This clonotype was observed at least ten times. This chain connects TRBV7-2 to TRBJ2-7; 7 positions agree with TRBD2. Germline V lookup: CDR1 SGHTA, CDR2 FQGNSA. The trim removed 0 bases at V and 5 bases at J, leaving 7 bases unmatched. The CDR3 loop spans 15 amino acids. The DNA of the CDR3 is TGTGCCAGCAGCTTAGCCGCGCGGGAGATGGACGAGCAGTACTTC. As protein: CASSLAAREMDEQYF.

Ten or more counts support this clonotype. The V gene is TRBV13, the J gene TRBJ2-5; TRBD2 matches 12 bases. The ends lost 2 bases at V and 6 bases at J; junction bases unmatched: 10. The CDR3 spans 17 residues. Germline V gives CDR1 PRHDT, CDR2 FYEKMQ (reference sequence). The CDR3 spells CASSLSATSGSRKTQYF. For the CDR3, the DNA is TGTGCCAGCAGCTTATCAGCGACTAGCGGGAGCAGAAAGACCCAGTACTTC.

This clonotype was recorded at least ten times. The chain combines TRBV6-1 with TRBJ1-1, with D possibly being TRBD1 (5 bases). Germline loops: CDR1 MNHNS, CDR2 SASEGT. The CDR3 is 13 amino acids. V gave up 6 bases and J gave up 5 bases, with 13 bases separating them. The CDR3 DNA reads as TGTGCCAGCAGGAATCTCAGGGATACTGAAGCTTTCTTT. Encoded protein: CASRNLRDTEAFF.

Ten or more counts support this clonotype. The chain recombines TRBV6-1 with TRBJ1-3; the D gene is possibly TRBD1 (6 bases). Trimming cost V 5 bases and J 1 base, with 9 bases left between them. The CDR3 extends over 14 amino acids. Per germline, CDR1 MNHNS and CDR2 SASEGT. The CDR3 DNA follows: TGTGCCAGCAGTCGAGGGGGATCTGGAAACACCATATATTTT. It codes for CASSRGGSGNTIYF.

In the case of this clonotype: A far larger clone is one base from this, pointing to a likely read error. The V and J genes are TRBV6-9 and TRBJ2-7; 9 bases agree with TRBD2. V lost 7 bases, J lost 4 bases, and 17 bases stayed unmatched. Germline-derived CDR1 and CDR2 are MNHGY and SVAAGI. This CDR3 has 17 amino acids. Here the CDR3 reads CASNYSNQLAGWYEQYF. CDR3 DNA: TGTGCCAGCAATTACTCGAATCAGCTAGCGGGATGGTACGAGCAGTACTTC.